A single sample is the source of the 5 T cell receptor beta chains below, sequenced in a study of cytomegalovirus exposure and HLA in healthy donors. The PCR made use of 60 Vbeta and 13 Jbeta primers. TCRdb's table, derived via immunoSEQ multiplex PCR, lists solely in-frame clones and lacks some. The sample holds roughly 180,000 clones, 65% to 85% seen once. Sequencing was done on a sample of PBMCs. These receptors came from a woman aged 50 to 60 in good health and CMV-seropositive.

On this clone: The CDR3 carries no conserved terminal phenylalanine or tryptophan, so it likely arises from a read error. The chain has TRBV5-1 and TRBJ2-7; D might be TRBD2 (5 bases). CDR3 length: 14 residues. Trimming cost V 0 bases and J 2 bases, with 9 bases left between them. CDR1 is SGHRS and CDR2 is YFSETQ in the germline V gene. The CDR3 loop is CASSLERVPYEQYL. CDR3 DNA sequence: TGCGCCAGCAGCTTGGAGAGGGTACCCTACGAGCAGTACCTC.

The genes are TRBV29-1 and TRBJ2-1, with 13 nucleotides matching TRBD2. The CDR3 totals 15 residues. The germline V gene has CDR1 SQVTM and CDR2 ANQGSEA. The trim removed 7 bases at V and 4 bases at J, leaving 7 bases unmatched. CDR3 in DNA: TGCAGCGCCATTACTAGCGGGGGGGTTTACAATGAGCAGTTCTTC. Translating gives CSAITSGGVYNEQFF.

CDR3 nucleotides: TGTGCCAGCAGCTTAGATTTGGGACAGGAGACCAACACTGAAGCTTTCTTT. Translated, it gives CASSLDLGQETNTEAFF. The chain uses TRBV7-2 and TRBJ1-1; 8 positions match TRBD1. This CDR3 comprises 17 residues. Germline assignment: CDR1 SGHTA and CDR2 FQGNSA. V lost 1 base, J lost 2 bases, and 9 bases stayed unmatched. Full variable domain (missing parts from reference TRBV7-2 and TRBJ1-1): GAGVSQSPSNKVTEKGKDVELRCDPISGHTALYWYRQSLGQGLEFLIYFQGNSAPDKSGLPSDRFSAERTGGSVSTLTIQRTQQEDSAVYLCASSLDLGQETNTEAFFGQGTRLTVV.

This clone was detected only a few times. J is TRBJ1-1 and V is TRBV6-6, with D possibly TRBD1 on 6 matching bases. V lost 2 bases and J lost 8, with 9 bases in between. This CDR3 spans 12 amino acids. Germline V CDR1 and CDR2: MNHNY, SVGAGI (reference sequence). As DNA, the CDR3 is TGTGCCAGCAGTTACGGTGGACAGGAAGCTTTCTTT. Its translation: CASSYGGQEAFF.

This clone was seen only once. An end of the junction does not agree with germline; a read error may underlie this. CDR3 region: CVSSPVAGGSSYEQYF. DNA of the CDR3: TGTGTCAGCAGCCCAGTAGCGGGAGGGTCGTCCTACGAGCAGTACTTC. The chain links TRBV9 to TRBJ2-7, with TRBD2 matching over 11 bases. The CDR3 contains 16 residues. Germline V gene lookup returns CDR1 SGDLS and CDR2 YYNGEE. The full variable domain, in which reference TRBV9 and TRBJ2-7 provide the parts outside the CDR3, is DSGVTQTPKHLITATGQRVTLRCSPRSGDLSVYWYQQSLDQGLQFLIQYYNGEERAKGNILERFSAQQFPDLHSELNLSSLELGDSALYFCVSSPVAGGSSYEQYFGPGTRLTVT.